The present T cell receptor beta chain was sequenced within a study of siplizumab effects on memory and regulatory T cells. Generated by immunoSEQ multiplex PCR, the TCRdb table keeps only in-frame clones and is missing some. The table shows 70,000 to 95,000 clones, with around 95% occurring only once. Study-wide points: A small minority of alloreactive clones were mapped to unstimulated subsets.

This CDR3 region has 14 residues. Germline V gives CDR1 SNHLY, CDR2 FYNNEI. V dropped 3 bases and J dropped 0 bases, with 8 bases sitting between them. As for this clone: The target antigen is unknown.

The chain carries TRBV2 and TRBJ2-5; D is perhaps TRBD2 (5 bases). This sequence was found in a human donor in good health. The specimen was naive CD4+ T cells sorted from blood. The CDR3 is CASSDWRNQETQYF. Written as DNA, the CDR3 is TGTGCCAGCAGTGACTGGAGGAACCAAGAGACCCAGTACTTC.